One and the same sample provided the 5 T cell receptor beta chains below, sequenced in a study of CD8 T cells in Susac syndrome. Random hexamers were used to reverse transcribe 0.5 to 1 ug of RNA. One entry per CDR3 protein, called by TCRdb with MiXCR from the immunoSEQ multiplex PCR reads. This sample has about 210,000 distinct CDR3 sequences, with roughly 96% found just once. The sequenced sample consisted of CD4+ T cells from PBMCs. The source of these receptors is a human donor with multiple sclerosis.

This clonotype was detected a few times. The chain uses TRBV3-1 and TRBJ2-3, with 11 bases lining up with TRBD2. The CDR3 loop spans 16 amino acids. Trimming cost V 4 bases and J 0 bases; bases outside gene matches: 3. CDR1 LGHDT and CDR2 YNNKEL come from the germline V gene (reference sequence). CDR3 protein: CASSPGLAVSTDTQYF. The CDR3 bases are TGTGCCAGCAGCCCGGGACTAGCGGTGAGCACAGATACGCAGTATTTT.

V gene TRBV11-2 combines with J gene TRBJ2-7; D remains unclear. The length of the CDR3 is 15 residues. Germline V lookup: CDR1 SGHAT, CDR2 FQNNGV. Trimming left V 5 bases short and J 1 base short, with 15 bases between. CDR3 nucleotides: TGTGCCAGCAGCCAGTACCCGAAATCATCCTACGAGCAGTACTTC. This encodes CASSQYPKSSYEQYF.

The chain is built from TRBV28 and TRBJ1-5; D is unclear. The CDR3 extends over 15 amino acids. V gave up 3 bases and J gave up 2 bases, with 11 bases separating them. The V gene's germline CDR1 is MDHEN and CDR2 SYDVKM. For the CDR3, the DNA is TGTGCCAGCAGTTTTACCGAGGGAGGCAATCAGCCCCAGCATTTT. This gives the protein CASSFTEGGNQPQHF. Variable domain in full (rest from reference TRBV28 and TRBJ1-5): DVKVTQSSRYLVKRTGEKVFLECVQDMDHENMFWYRQDPGLGLRLIYFSYDVKMKEKGDIPEGYSVSREKKERFSLILESASTNQTSMYLCASSFTEGGNQPQHFGDGTRLSIL.

The chain combines TRBV20-1 with TRBJ2-3; 7 bases agree with TRBD1. J gave up 6 bases and V 2 bases, and 5 bases lay outside the gene matches. CDR1 is DFQATT and CDR2 is SNEGSKA in the germline V gene (reference sequence). The CDR3 consists of 13 residues. The CDR3 DNA sequence: TGCAGTGCTAGATATCAGGGGGTGGATACGCAGTATTTT. It codes for CSARYQGVDTQYF.

This chain uses TRBV19 with TRBJ1-2, with D possibly TRBD1 on 5 matching bases. This CDR3 comprises 12 residues. Germline lookup yields CDR1 LNHDA and CDR2 SQIVND (reference sequence). Trimming took 7 bases from V and 3 from J, leaving 9 bases between them. Here the CDR3 DNA reads TGTGCCAGTAACTCACAGGACTATGGCTACACCTTC. Protein: CASNSQDYGYTF.